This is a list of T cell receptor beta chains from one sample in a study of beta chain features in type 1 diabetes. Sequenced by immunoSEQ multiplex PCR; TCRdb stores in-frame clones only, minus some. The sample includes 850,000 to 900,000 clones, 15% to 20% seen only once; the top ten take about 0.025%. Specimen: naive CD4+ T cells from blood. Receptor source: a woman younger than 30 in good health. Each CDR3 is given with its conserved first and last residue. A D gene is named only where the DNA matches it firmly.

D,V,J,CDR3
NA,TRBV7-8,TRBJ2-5,CASKLDPVVETQYF
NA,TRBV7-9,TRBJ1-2,CASSLVGTGADTF
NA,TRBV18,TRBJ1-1,CASSPPLRTPNTEAFF
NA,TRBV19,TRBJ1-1,CASSISGMAFF
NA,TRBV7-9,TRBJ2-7,CASSSGWGEGTYEQYF
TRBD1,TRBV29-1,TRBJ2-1,CSGSNRQGLGNEQFF
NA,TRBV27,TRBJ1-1,CASRSGGWGTEAFF
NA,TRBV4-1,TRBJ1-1,CASSQVGVSGTEAFF
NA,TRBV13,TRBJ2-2,CASSLRSSTGELFF
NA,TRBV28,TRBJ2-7,CASSSPGLVVAYEQYF
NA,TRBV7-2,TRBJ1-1,CASSLEHSYTEAFF
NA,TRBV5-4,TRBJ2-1,CASSQRPASYNEQFF
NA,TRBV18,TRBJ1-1,CASFSGGSPRNTEAFF
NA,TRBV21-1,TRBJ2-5,CASSKELGGETQYF
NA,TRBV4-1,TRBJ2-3,CASSQAPGNTQYF
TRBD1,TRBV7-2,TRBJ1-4,CASSVGQSNEKLFF
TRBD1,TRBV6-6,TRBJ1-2,CASSDRGANYGYTF
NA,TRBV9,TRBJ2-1,CASSVDTYNEQFF
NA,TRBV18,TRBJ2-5,CASSPDEVVETQYF
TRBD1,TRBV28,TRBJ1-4,CASSTGQGNEKLFF
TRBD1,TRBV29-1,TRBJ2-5,CSVLGTGQETQYF
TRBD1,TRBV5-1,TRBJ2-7,CASSVDRGRTPYEQYF
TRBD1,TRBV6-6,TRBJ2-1,CASSYSRDRDYNEQFF
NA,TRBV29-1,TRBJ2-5,CSVVLSEGETQYF
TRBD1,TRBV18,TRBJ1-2,CASSPNLQGENGYTF
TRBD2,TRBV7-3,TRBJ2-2,CASSPTPPGLGNTGELFF
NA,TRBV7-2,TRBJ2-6,CATQELGFGANVLTF
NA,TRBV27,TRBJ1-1,CASSVRYLQPEAFF
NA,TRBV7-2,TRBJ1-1,CASSLERGGTEAFF
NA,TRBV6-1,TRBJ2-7,CASSGPTPSLPSYEQYF
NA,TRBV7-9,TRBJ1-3,CASSFVSGNTIYF
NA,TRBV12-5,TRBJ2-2,CASGLVLGGTGELFF